The 22 T cell receptor beta chains listed next were all sequenced from one sample in a study of blood T cell repertoires in COVID-19. This table comes from immunoSEQ multiplex PCR, and its TCRdb copy is limited to in-frame clones, with some not included. The repertoire holds tens of thousands of clones, with around nine tenths as singletons. The sample taken for sequencing was peripheral blood. The source of these receptors is a woman aged 50 to 65 with COVID-19, enrolled during active disease.

This chain's CDR3 is CASSLVGLAEWESSYNEQFF. Here the CDR3 DNA reads TGCGCCAGCAGCTTGGTGGGACTAGCGGAGTGGGAAAGCTCCTACAATGAGCAGTTCTTC. J is TRBJ2-1 and V is TRBV5-1; 11 bases align to TRBD2. V gave up 0 bases and J gave up 0 bases; unmatched junction bases: 11. The V gene's germline CDR1 is SGHRS and CDR2 YFSETQ. This CDR3 is built from 20 residues. Combining the CDR3 with reference TRBV5-1 and TRBJ2-1 gives the whole variable domain KAGVTQTPRYLIKTRGQQVTLSCSPISGHRSVSWYQQTPGQGLQFLFEYFSETQRNKGNFPGRFSGRQFSNSRSEMNVSTLELGDSALYLCASSLVGLAEWESSYNEQFFGPGTRLTVL.

This chain connects TRBV29-1 to TRBJ1-6; TRBD1 might be the D (6 bases). The CDR3 is 13 residues long. Germline lookup yields CDR1 SQVTM and CDR2 ANQGSEA. Trimming cost V 0 bases and J 14 bases, with 14 bases left between them. CDR3 bases: TGCAGCGTTGAAGATCAAGGGGGAAACTCCCTCCACTTT. The encoded protein is CSVEDQGGNSLHF.

The chain couples TRBV6-1 to TRBJ2-1, with D perhaps TRBD2 (6 bases). Trimming took 3 bases from V and 8 from J, leaving 11 bases between them. Germline values: CDR1 MNHNS, CDR2 SASEGT. This CDR3 region has 13 residues. CDR3 loop: CASSEGLQDEQFF. The CDR3 DNA reads as TGTGCCAGCAGTGAGGGACTTCAAGATGAGCAGTTCTTC.

The chain joins TRBV14 to TRBJ2-1; TRBD2 matches 9 bases. In germline, CDR1 is SGHDN, CDR2 FVKESK. The trim removed 3 bases at V and 6 bases at J, leaving 0 bases unmatched. This CDR3 is built from 13 residues. CDR3 sequence: CASSQTSGNEQFF. DNA of the CDR3: TGTGCCAGCAGCCAGACTAGCGGCAATGAGCAGTTCTTC.

This clone appeared a few times. The rearrangement links TRBV6-5 to TRBJ1-6, with TRBD1 as a possible D gene (6 bases). This CDR3 has 14 residues. V was cut by 6 bases and J by 7 bases, with 13 bases left in between. CDR1 is MNHEY and CDR2 is SVGAGI in the germline V gene. CDR3 loop: CASSLGHGNSPLHF. The DNA of the CDR3 is TGTGCCAGCAGCTTGGGACACGGGAATTCACCCCTCCACTTT.

V gene TRBV5-4 combines with J gene TRBJ2-2; 11 positions agree with TRBD2. Trimming took 3 bases from V and 4 from J; bases not matched to a gene: 5. This CDR3 region has 16 residues. Germline V CDR1 and CDR2: SGHNT, YYREEE (reference sequence). In nucleotides, the CDR3 is TGTGCCAGCAGCTCCCTAGCGGGAGGTTCCACCGGGGAGCTGTTTTTT. Translation: CASSSLAGGSTGELFF.

The chain uses TRBV3-1 (or the pseudogene TRBV3-2) and TRBJ2-1; the D is unclear. CDR1 is LGHDT, CDR2 YNNKEL, per germline (reference sequence). The CDR3 sequence is 12 residues long. Trimming removed 0 bases at V and 13 bases at J, with 10 bases between. The CDR3 loop is CASSQDDSLQFF. The CDR3 bases are TGTGCCAGCAGCCAAGATGACTCTCTTCAGTTCTTC.

The gene calls are TRBV6-5 and TRBJ2-7; 8 bases are a match to TRBD1. Germline assignment: CDR1 MNHEY and CDR2 SVGAGI. Trimming cost V 2 bases and J 3 bases; bases outside gene matches: 3. CDR3 length: 14 residues. The CDR3 region is CASSYGTGDYEQYF. CDR3 nucleotides: TGTGCCAGCAGTTACGGGACAGGAGACTACGAGCAGTACTTC.

With regard to this clone: A junction boundary mismatches the germline segment, possibly from a read error. The chain has TRBV20-1 and TRBJ1-4, with D maybe TRBD1 (5 bases). The germline V gene encodes CDR1 DFQATT and CDR2 SNEGSKA (reference sequence). The CDR3 runs to 11 residues. The CDR3 sequence is CSARAPRGEVF. The CDR3 DNA reads TGCAGTGCTAGAGCCCCCCGAGGGGAGGTTTTT.

The chain uses TRBV29-1 and TRBJ2-1; 8 bases map to TRBD1. The germline V gene encodes CDR1 SQVTM and CDR2 ANQGSEA. V lost 6 bases, J lost 5 bases, and 6 bases stayed unmatched. The CDR3 runs 13 residues. CDR3 sequence (DNA): TGCAGCGTCATACGGACAGGGAACAATGAGCAGTTCTTC. This encodes CSVIRTGNNEQFF.

This chain connects TRBV21-1 to TRBJ1-1. TRBV21-1 is shown as a pseudogene. This CDR3 spans 13 amino acids. The CDR3 coding sequence is TGTGCCAGCAGCAATCCCCCCTCTACTGAAGCTTTCTTT. It is translated as CASSNPPSTEAFF.

The chain has TRBV9 and TRBJ2-7, with a tentative D call TRBD2 (6 bases). Trimming stripped 3 bases from V and 1 base from J, with 17 bases between. The germline V gene encodes CDR1 SGDLS and CDR2 YYNGEE. The CDR3 has 16 amino acids. The CDR3 sequence: CASSAPGFGGSYEQYF. The CDR3 bases are TGTGCCAGCAGCGCACCGGGATTCGGGGGATCCTACGAGCAGTACTTC.

The chain carries TRBV30 and TRBJ1-6, with D tentatively TRBD1 (5 bases). The ends were cut back, 4 bases at V and 7 bases at J, with 14 bases in the middle. Germline loops: CDR1 GTSNPN, CDR2 SVGIG (reference sequence). CDR3 length: 14 amino acids. The CDR3, as DNA: TGTGCCTGGAAAGGGGTTAGGGAAAATTCACCCCTCCACTTT. Its translation is CAWKGVRENSPLHF.

This chain uses TRBV4-2 with TRBJ2-7, with D maybe TRBD1 (6 bases). This CDR3 spans 15 amino acids. V gave up 0 bases and J gave up 2 bases, with 11 bases separating them. The germline V gene has CDR1 LGHNA and CDR2 YNFKEQ. The CDR3: CASSQDTGSTYEQYF. The CDR3 nucleotides read TGTGCCAGCAGCCAAGATACAGGGTCAACCTACGAGCAGTACTTC.

The J gene is TRBJ2-2, the V gene TRBV27; 7 nucleotides agree with TRBD2. J lost 6 bases, V lost 6 bases, and 10 bases had no gene match. In germline, CDR1 is MNHEY, CDR2 SMNVEV (reference sequence). This CDR3 has 15 residues. CDR3 nucleotides: TGTGCCAGCAGAAGACTAGCTATTCGGTCCGGGGAGCTGTTTTTT. This encodes CASRRLAIRSGELFF.

The rearrangement uses TRBV6-5 and TRBJ1-2, with 9 bases identical to TRBD1. The trim removed 9 bases at V and 4 bases at J, leaving 9 bases unmatched. The germline CDR1 and CDR2 sequences are MNHEY and SVGAGI. This CDR3 is built from 14 residues. The DNA for the CDR3 is TGTGCCAGTAAAGACAGGGGGTCACTCTATGGCTACACCTTC. Its protein product is CASKDRGSLYGYTF.

This clone was detected a few times. This sequence joins TRBV19 and TRBJ2-2; the D gene is possibly TRBD1 (5 bases). Deletions cut 3 bases from V and 4 bases from J, with 9 bases between. Germline CDR1 reads LNHDA; CDR2 reads SQIVND (reference sequence). This CDR3 is 14 amino acids long. The CDR3: CASSIQGRTGELFF. The DNA for the CDR3 is TGTGCCAGTAGTATCCAGGGCCGCACCGGGGAGCTGTTTTTT.

This clone was observed a single time. The V and J genes are TRBV11-3 and TRBJ2-1; 7 bases are shared with TRBD2. The CDR3 extends over 14 amino acids. Germline CDR1 is SGHNT and CDR2 is YENEEA. V shed 5 bases, J shed 9 bases, and the junction held 10 bases outside the gene matches. DNA for the CDR3: TGTGCCAGCAGCCTAGCCCCGTGGGGGGGTGAGCAGTTCTTC. Its translation is CASSLAPWGGEQFF.

J is TRBJ1-2 and V is TRBV28; the D is unclear. The CDR3 loop spans 12 amino acids. Per germline, CDR1 MDHEN and CDR2 SYDVKM. Between the trimmed V and J ends, which lost 7 bases and 4 bases, there was a span of 10 bases. CDR3: CASTVGSYGYTF. The CDR3 DNA reads TGTGCCAGCACCGTTGGGAGCTATGGCTACACCTTC.

The chain carries TRBV11-1 and TRBJ2-3, with TRBD2 matching 8 bases. CDR1 is SGHAT, CDR2 FQDESV, per germline (reference sequence). V lost 5 bases to trimming and J lost 4 bases; unmatched junction nucleotides: 11. This CDR3 spans 16 amino acids. The CDR3 loop reads CASSTEIAGIADTQYF. In DNA form, the CDR3 reads TGTGCCAGCAGCACCGAGATAGCGGGAATCGCAGATACGCAGTATTTT. Supplemented by reference TRBV11-1 and TRBJ2-3, the full variable domain reads EAEVAQSPRYKITEKSQAVAFWCDPISGHATLYWYRQILGQGPELLVQFQDESVVDDSQLPKDRFSAERLKGVDSTLKIQPAELGDSAMYLCASSTEIAGIADTQYFGPGTRLTVL.

Written as DNA, the CDR3 is TGTGCCAGCAGTTACTTTTCGTCGACAGGGAGGCCAAACTACGAGCAGTACTTC. Translating gives CASSYFSSTGRPNYEQYF. This chain joins TRBV6-2 or TRBV6-3 and TRBJ2-7; D is perhaps TRBD1 (7 bases). Germline V gene sequence: CDR1 MNHEY, CDR2 SVGEGT. V was clipped by 1 base and J by 3 bases, with 22 bases between them. The CDR3 consists of 18 residues.

The CDR3 DNA reads TGTGCCAGCAGCCAAGTACGTAGCGGGGGCACAGATACGCAGTATTTT. This translates into CASSQVRSGGTDTQYF. This chain joins TRBV3-1 (or the pseudogene TRBV3-2) and TRBJ2-3; 8 bases line up with TRBD2. The V gene end was trimmed by 1 base and the J gene end by 1 base; junction bases not matched to a gene: 4. CDR3 length equals 16 residues. The germline CDR1 and CDR2 sequences are LGHDT and YNNKEL (reference sequence).